This note documents a single TCR beta chain sequence. The data were taken from a study of Ad26.COV2.S vaccination and SARS-CoV-2 variants. Turning to the study itself: The authors gave Ad26.COV2.S intramuscularly, either once or twice 56 days apart.

Germline V gene data show CDR1 as SGHDT and CDR2 as YYEEEE. The CDR3 runs to 15 residues. Trimming shortened V by 5 bases and J by 3 bases, and 12 bases separated the two germline ends. TCRdb keeps only in-frame clones here, not all; method: immunoSEQ multiplex PCR. The profile covers about 440,000 clones, with around 90% appearing a single time and over 10% taken by the ten largest. The sample's treatment: 19 received Ad26.COV2.S at low or high dose, single or two shots; several received placebo; per-sample allocation not given. Sample collection was performed on day 63 after the first vaccine or placebo injection.

The sequence was obtained from a person aged 18-60 years who received the Ad26.COV2.S COVID-19 vaccine or a placebo. The V gene is TRBV5-6, the J gene TRBJ1-6; D is possibly TRBD1 (5 bases). Sequences were derived from peripheral blood, sampled in a trial of Ad26.COV2.S vaccine versus placebo. CDR3: CASRRTRGYNSPLHF. The DNA for the CDR3 is TGTGCCAGCAGGCGGACAAGGGGCTATAATTCACCCCTCCACTTT.